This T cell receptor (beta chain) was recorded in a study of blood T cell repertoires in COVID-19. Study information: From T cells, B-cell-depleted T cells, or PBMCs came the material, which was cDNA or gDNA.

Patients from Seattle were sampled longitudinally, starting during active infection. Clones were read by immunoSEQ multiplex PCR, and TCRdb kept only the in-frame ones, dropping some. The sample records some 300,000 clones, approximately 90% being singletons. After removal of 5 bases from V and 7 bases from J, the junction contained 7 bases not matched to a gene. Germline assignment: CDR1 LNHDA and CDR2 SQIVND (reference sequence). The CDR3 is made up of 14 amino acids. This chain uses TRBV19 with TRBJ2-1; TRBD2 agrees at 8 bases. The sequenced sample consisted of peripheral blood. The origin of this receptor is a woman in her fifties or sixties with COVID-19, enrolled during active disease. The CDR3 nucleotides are TGTGCCAGTAGTTCAGCGGGAGTGTTTAATGAGCAGTTCTTC. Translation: CASSSAGVFNEQFF.